The text below deals with one T cell receptor (beta chain). Assay used: immunoSEQ multiplex PCR; TCRdb lists only in-frame clones, some missing. The table lists under 250,000 clones, roughly 88% of them singletons. The sample originates from a study of blood T cell repertoires in COVID-19. Study details: Sources were T cells, B-cell-depleted T cells, or PBMCs; the material itself was cDNA or gDNA.

In germline, CDR1 is SGHTA, CDR2 FQGNSA. The ends were cut back, 2 bases at V and 0 bases at J, with 5 bases in the middle. The CDR3 has 14 residues. The sequence derives from a woman older than 75 with COVID-19, enrolled during active disease. The rearrangement joins TRBV7-2 to TRBJ1-3; D gene uncertain. The sample taken for sequencing was peripheral blood. CDR3 nucleotide sequence: TGTGCCAGCAGCTTAAAGAGCTCTGGAAACACCATATATTTT. It translates to CASSLKSSGNTIYF.